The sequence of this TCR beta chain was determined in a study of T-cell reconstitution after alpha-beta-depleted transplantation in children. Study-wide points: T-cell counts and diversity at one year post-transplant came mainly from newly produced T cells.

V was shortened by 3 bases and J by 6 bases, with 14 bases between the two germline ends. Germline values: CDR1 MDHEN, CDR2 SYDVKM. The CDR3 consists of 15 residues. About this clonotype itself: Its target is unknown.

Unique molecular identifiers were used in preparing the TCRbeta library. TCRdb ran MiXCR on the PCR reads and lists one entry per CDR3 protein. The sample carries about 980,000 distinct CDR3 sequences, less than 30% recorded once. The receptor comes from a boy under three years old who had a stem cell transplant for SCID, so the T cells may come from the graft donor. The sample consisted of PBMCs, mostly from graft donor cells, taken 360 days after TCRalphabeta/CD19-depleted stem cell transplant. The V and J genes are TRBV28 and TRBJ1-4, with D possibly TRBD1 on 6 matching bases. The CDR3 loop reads CASSFSHRVDEKLFF. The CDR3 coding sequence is TGTGCCAGCAGTTTTTCCCACAGGGTTGATGAAAAACTGTTTTTT.